This record concerns one TCR beta chain sequence. What it binds is not known. The data belong to a study of monozygotic twins with cystic fibrosis. Study at large: Libraries were built from three micrograms of fragmented DNA using approximately 16 PCR cycles. Study-wide results and caveats: J usage was most co-twin-similar in 8 of 16 pairs, V in 13. Nucleotide-identical clonotype sharing was significantly higher within monozygotic CF twin pairs than between unrelated CF individuals.

Data came from immunoSEQ multiplex PCR; TCRdb stores just in-frame clones and leaves some out. The profile covers 11,000 to 15,000 clones, with roughly 98% appearing a single time and 0.41% taken by the ten largest. The CDR3 has 19 residues. Trimming cost V 2 bases and J 4 bases; bases outside gene matches: 17. Germline CDR1 reads SGDLS; CDR2 reads YYNGEE. V is TRBV9 and J is TRBJ2-2, with 7 bases that match TRBD1. The sequenced sample was blood. This sequence originates from a girl aged 2-10 years with cystic fibrosis. The CDR3 loop reads CASSVEDRLTQRGTGELFF. The CDR3 DNA sequence: TGTGCCAGCAGCGTCGAGGACAGGCTAACACAGCGCGGCACCGGGGAGCTGTTTTTT.